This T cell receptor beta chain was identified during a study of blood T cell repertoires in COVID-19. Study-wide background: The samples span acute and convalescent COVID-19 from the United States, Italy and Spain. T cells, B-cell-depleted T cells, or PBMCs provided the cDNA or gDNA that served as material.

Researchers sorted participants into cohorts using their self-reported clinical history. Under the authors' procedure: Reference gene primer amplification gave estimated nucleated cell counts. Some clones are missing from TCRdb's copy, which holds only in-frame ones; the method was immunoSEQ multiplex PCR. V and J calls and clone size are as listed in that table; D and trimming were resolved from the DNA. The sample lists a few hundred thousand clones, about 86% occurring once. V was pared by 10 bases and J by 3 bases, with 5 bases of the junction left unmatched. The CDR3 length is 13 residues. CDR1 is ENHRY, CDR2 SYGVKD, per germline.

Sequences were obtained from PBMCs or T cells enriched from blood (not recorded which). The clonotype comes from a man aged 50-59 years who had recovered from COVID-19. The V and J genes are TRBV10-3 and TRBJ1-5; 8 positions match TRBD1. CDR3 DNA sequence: TGTGCCACCACAGGGGGGAACAATCAGCCCCAGCATTTT. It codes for CATTGGNNQPQHF.